Listed below are T cell receptor beta chains from one sample, sequenced in a study of CXCR3-negative and CXCR3-positive naive CD8 T cells. TCRdb derives one entry per CDR3 protein from the 5' RACE reads, leaving out DNA. The ten most abundant clones cover roughly 8% of a sample with about 40,000 distinct CDR3 sequences. Sequenced input: memory CD8+ T cells from blood. The receptors shown here come from a human donor in good health. Some clones in this sample may be carry-over from other donors' samples. The CDR3 runs from the conserved cysteine through the conserved F or W. Each record gives: V gene, clone size, J gene, CDR3 protein. Not all rows give a size; the values are once, few, many and, for expanded clones, a class.

V: TRBV29-1; size: -; J: TRBJ2-4; CDR3: CSVEPVTGLGKNIQYF
V: TRBV29-1; size: -; J: TRBJ1-2; CDR3: CSVEERDREWRMGGYTF
V: TRBV19; size: -; J: TRBJ2-2; CDR3: CASGQGNTGELFF
V: TRBV5-1; size: -; J: TRBJ1-1; CDR3: CASSVITGGDTEAFF
V: TRBV28; size: -; J: TRBJ2-1; CDR3: CASEISGYNEQFF
V: TRBV10-3; size: -; J: TRBJ2-1; CDR3: CAISEPAGTDNEQFF
V: TRBV12-3/TRBV12-4; size: -; J: TRBJ2-1; CDR3: CASSLGDSPTYNEQFF
V: TRBV11-2; size: -; J: TRBJ1-5; CDR3: CASSPYPGTANQPQHF
V: TRBV29-1; size: -; J: TRBJ2-2; CDR3: CSVVRDRGSGELFF
V: TRBV12-3/TRBV12-4; size: -; J: TRBJ1-2; CDR3: CASSSTRTETNTF
V: TRBV5-6; size: -; J: TRBJ2-1; CDR3: CASSSSYVNEQFF
V: TRBV4-1; size: -; J: TRBJ2-3; CDR3: CASSQKYSLTDTQYF
V: TRBV3-1; size: -; J: TRBJ2-1; CDR3: CASSLWDRVNERFF
V: TRBV12-3/TRBV12-4; size: -; J: TRBJ1-2; CDR3: CASSWDRGLSYGYTF
V: TRBV24-1; size: -; J: TRBJ1-4; CDR3: CATSDFSRDRDEKLFF
V: TRBV10-2; size: -; J: TRBJ1-1; CDR3: CASSATENTEAFF
V: TRBV23-1; size: -; J: TRBJ2-5; CDR3: CASSQSTSGGQETQYF
V: TRBV29-1; size: -; J: TRBJ1-1; CDR3: CSVCWSMNTEAFF
V: TRBV6-5; size: -; J: TRBJ2-7; CDR3: CASSYSAGSSYEQYF
V: TRBV20-1; size: -; J: TRBJ2-7; CDR3: CSARDPGGSYEQYF
V: TRBV5-1; size: -; J: TRBJ2-7; CDR3: CASSRGTGTAYEQYF
V: TRBV7-9; size: -; J: TRBJ2-5; CDR3: CASSFSGVGETQYF
V: TRBV19; size: -; J: TRBJ2-3; CDR3: CASRGWSSSTDTQYF
V: TRBV4-3; size: -; J: TRBJ2-5; CDR3: CASSQDRVQGTVGTQYF
V: TRBV27; size: -; J: TRBJ2-1; CDR3: CASSLDSGTYNEQFF
V: TRBV20-1; size: -; J: TRBJ2-2; CDR3: CSAPRETGELFF
V: TRBV13; size: -; J: TRBJ2-7; CDR3: CASSFGLAGGSYEQYF
V: TRBV3-1; size: -; J: TRBJ2-7; CDR3: CASSHDQLTGTEEQYF
V: TRBV5-1; size: -; J: TRBJ2-7; CDR3: CASRIGPGDYEQYF
V: TRBV28; size: -; J: TRBJ1-6; CDR3: CASSPESYNSPLHF
V: TRBV5-1; size: -; J: TRBJ2-7; CDR3: CASSFLDRVEQYF
V: TRBV27; size: -; J: TRBJ2-7; CDR3: CASSSQGALEQYF
V: TRBV28; size: -; J: TRBJ2-1; CDR3: CASRRGSGGHYNEQFF
V: TRBV7-6; size: -; J: TRBJ2-3; CDR3: CASSRELAGGTQYF
V: TRBV5-6; size: -; J: TRBJ2-1; CDR3: CASRMDRGREFF
V: TRBV12-3/TRBV12-4; size: -; J: TRBJ2-7; CDR3: CASSSGKLGRDPPYEQYF
V: TRBV28; size: -; J: TRBJ2-7; CDR3: CASSPPPVTEEQYF
V: TRBV4-1; size: -; J: TRBJ1-2; CDR3: CASSQMEGGSYGYTF
V: TRBV7-9; size: -; J: TRBJ2-5; CDR3: CASSWQETQYF
V: TRBV5-1; size: -; J: TRBJ2-3; CDR3: CASSLGTSGSTDTQYF
V: TRBV4-3; size: -; J: TRBJ1-1; CDR3: CASSQEGTGNMNTEAFF
V: TRBV10-2; size: -; J: TRBJ2-7; CDR3: CASSEVAGGEQYF
V: TRBV7-9; size: -; J: TRBJ2-1; CDR3: CASSPAWTVHEQFF
V: TRBV28; size: -; J: TRBJ2-3; CDR3: CASSLAKGTDTQYF
V: TRBV4-1; size: -; J: TRBJ2-7; CDR3: CASSQRDRAYEQYF
V: TRBV25-1; size: -; J: TRBJ2-3; CDR3: CASSESLGPRDTQYF
V: TRBV10-3; size: -; J: TRBJ2-7; CDR3: CAVRDTVAPYEQYF
V: TRBV6-2/TRBV6-3; size: -; J: TRBJ1-5; CDR3: CASSYTETGTNQPQHF
V: TRBV29-1; size: -; J: TRBJ2-1; CDR3: CSVALSAGVILF
V: TRBV5-5; size: -; J: TRBJ1-5; CDR3: CASSLGVDSNQPQHF
V: TRBV4-3; size: medium-sized; J: TRBJ2-1; CDR3: CASSPRLAGGYDEQFF